The next 22 T cell receptor gamma chains were all read from a single sample in a study of intestinal T cells in coeliac disease. TRG repertoires were amplified with LymphoTrack primers from around 0.2 ug of biopsy DNA. TCRdb reanalysed the multiplex PCR reads via CATT. The sample has some 400 gamma-chain clones, 51% seen once. About eleven formalin-fixed paraffin-embedded scrolls, each 5 µm thick, supplied each case's genomic DNA. The sample comprised a duodenal biopsy. These receptors originate from a human donor with celiac disease.

The chain couples TRGV2 to TRGJP1. CDR1 and CDR2 (germline): EGSNGY, YDSYNSKV. V was clipped by 0 bases and J by 3 bases; unmatched bases: 7. The CDR3 consists of 16 residues. The CDR3: CATWDGLIPTGWFKIF. The CDR3 coding sequence is TGTGCCACCTGGGACGGGCTGATACCCACTGGTTGGTTCAAGATATTT.

The count of this clone is one. The chain uses TRGV2 and TRGJP1. Per germline, CDR1 EGSNGY and CDR2 YDSYNSKV. V lost 6 bases to trimming and J lost 1 base; unmatched junction nucleotides: 2. This CDR3 has 13 amino acids. The CDR3 DNA reads as TGTGCCACCTGGTGTACCACTGGTTGGTTCAAGATATTT. Translated: CATWCTTGWFKIF.

The sample holds a few counts of this clone. This DNA translates differently at residue 12 from the TCRdb protein, which is that of a much larger clone; a read error is likely, and the protein shown is the DNA's own translation. The chain couples TRGV4 to TRGJP1. The V gene's germline CDR1 is EGSTGY and CDR2 YDSYTSSV. This CDR3 region has 15 residues. CDR3 nucleotide sequence: TGTGCCACCTGGGATGATTATACCACTGGTTGGCTCAAGATATTT. Translating it yields CATWDDYTTGWLKIF.

A single count supports this clone. This chain links TRGV10 with TRGJ1 or TRGJ2. TRGV10 is recorded as an ORF, its role being uncertain. Trimming at V came to 8 bases and at J to 4 bases, leaving 6 bases not matched to a gene. The CDR3 consists of 12 residues. The CDR3 coding sequence is TGTGCTGCGTGGGACCTATATTATAAGAAACTCTTT. Amino acids: CAAWDLYYKKLF.

The J gene is TRGJ1 or TRGJ2, the V gene TRGV10. TRGV10 is filed as an ORF, its function uncertain. This CDR3 is 12 amino acids long. The CDR3 reads CACALSGYKKLF. The CDR3, as DNA: TGTGCCTGCGCCCTTTCAGGGTATAAGAAACTCTTT.

This chain uses TRGV10 with TRGJP1. TRGV10 is placed among ORFs of uncertain function. There are 13 residues in the CDR3. J lost 2 bases, V lost 8 bases, and 3 bases had no gene match. CDR3 loop: CAAWGTTGWFKIF. The CDR3 DNA sequence: TGTGCTGCGTGGGGGACCACTGGTTGGTTCAAGATATTT.

As regards this clone: A read error may explain this, as a much larger clone is one base away. Other DNA sequences within the sample encode an identical CDR3. The chain employs TRGV4 and TRGJP1. The CDR3 runs to 18 residues. Germline CDR1 EGSTGY, CDR2 YDSYTSSV. The CDR3 protein is CATWDGPDTNTTGWFKIF. The CDR3 DNA sequence: TGCGCCACCTGGGATGGGCCCGATACCAATACCACTGGTTGGTTCAAGATATTT.

The rearrangement links TRGV2 to TRGJ1 or TRGJ2. There are 15 residues in the CDR3. V shed 0 bases and J 9 bases; nucleotides not matched to a gene: 14. The V gene's germline CDR1 is EGSNGY and CDR2 YDSYNSKV. CDR3 protein: CATWDGPSCVGKKLF. The CDR3 bases are TGTGCCACCTGGGACGGGCCGTCGTGTGTAGGTAAGAAACTCTTT.

This clone qualifies as large. The chain has TRGV3 and TRGJ1 or TRGJ2. The germline CDR1 and CDR2 sequences are VTNTFY and YDVSTARD (reference sequence). This CDR3 is 13 amino acids long. V shed 0 bases and J 5 bases; nucleotides not matched to a gene: 4. In DNA, the CDR3 is TGTGCCACCTGGGACAGGCTTCATTATAAGAAACTCTTT. This encodes CATWDRLHYKKLF.

A remark on this clone: This DNA's translation and the protein TCRdb lists, from a much larger clone, do not match at residue 3, likely due to a read error; the protein shown is translated from the DNA. This chain uses TRGV10 with TRGJP1. TRGV10 is noted as an ORF with a role that remains uncertain. This CDR3 has 12 residues. CDR3 residues: CATWDCGWFKIF. DNA of the CDR3: TGTGCTACGTGGGATTGTGGTTGGTTCAAGATATTT.

The chain employs TRGV8 and TRGJ1 or TRGJ2. Germline assignment: CDR1 VENAVY and CDR2 YDSYNSRV. There are 14 residues in the CDR3. V lost 6 bases, J lost 2 bases, and 10 bases stayed unmatched. The CDR3 nucleotides are TGTGCCACCTGGATAATCCGAGATTATTATAAGAAACTCTTT. Its translation: CATWIIRDYYKKLF.

A remark on this clone: This DNA's translation and the protein TCRdb lists, from a much larger clone, do not match at residue 8, likely due to a read error; the protein shown is translated from the DNA. The chain employs TRGV10 and TRGJP1. TRGV10 carries the ORF label, with uncertain function. The CDR3 is made up of 12 amino acids. The CDR3 spells CAAWDCGRFKIF. In nucleotides, the CDR3 is TGTGCTGCGTGGGATTGTGGTCGGTTCAAGATATTT.

The chain recombines TRGV10 with TRGJP1. TRGV10 is given ORF status, its function remaining uncertain. V lost 8 bases to trimming and J lost 0 bases; unmatched junction nucleotides: 13. The CDR3 contains 17 residues. The CDR3 is CAAWIMGRYTTGWFKIF. The CDR3 DNA reads TGTGCTGCGTGGATTATGGGGAGGTATACCACTGGTTGGTTCAAGATATTT.

To note about this clone: One end of the junction is discordant with germline, which a read error may explain. This chain links TRGV10 with TRGJP1. TRGV10 is an open reading frame, and its role is uncertain. The CDR3 loop spans 13 amino acids. In nucleotides, the CDR3 is TGTGCTGCGTGGGATACAACTGGTTGGTTCAAGATATTT. It codes for CAAWDTTGWFKIF.

A remark on this clone: A read error is the likely source, as a far larger clone sits one nucleotide away. This specimen includes other DNA sequences encoding the same CDR3. The chain recombines TRGV10 with TRGJP1. TRGV10 carries the ORF label, with uncertain function. CDR3 length equals 12 residues. The CDR3 loop reads CAAWDCGWFKIF. The CDR3 bases are TGCGCTGCGTGGGATTGTGGTTGGTTCAAGATATTT.

This clone was seen a few times. Just one base apart from a much larger clone, this may be a read error. V is TRGV4 and J is TRGJP1. The germline V gene has CDR1 EGSTGY and CDR2 YDSYTSSV. The CDR3 sequence is 15 residues long. DNA of the CDR3: TGTGCCACCCGGGATGGGCGTACCACTGGTTGGTTCAAGATATTT. Protein product: CATRDGRTTGWFKIF.

In this sample, this clone turned up a few times. This rearrangement joins TRGV3 to TRGJP1. This CDR3 has 18 residues. Germline CDR1 VTNTFY, CDR2 YDVSTARD (reference sequence). Losses at the gene ends were 8 bases for V and 1 base for J; bases not matched to a gene: 19. CDR3: CATLGNSKVITTGWFKIF. In DNA form, the CDR3 reads TGTGCCACCTTGGGAAATTCCAAAGTCATTACCACTGGTTGGTTCAAGATATTT.

This clone has only a few counts. This rearrangement joins TRGV3 to TRGJP1. The CDR3 totals 18 residues. Germline lookup yields CDR1 VTNTFY and CDR2 YDVSTARD (reference sequence). The V gene end was trimmed by 4 bases and the J gene end by 1 base; junction bases not matched to a gene: 15. The CDR3 DNA reads TGTGCCACCTGGGAAATTCCAAAAGTCATTACCACTGGTTGGTTCAAGATATTT. Translation: CATWEIPKVITTGWFKIF.

This rearrangement joins TRGV10 to TRGJP1. TRGV10 is noted as an ORF with a role that remains uncertain. The CDR3 runs to 18 residues. After removal of 8 bases from V and 0 bases from J, the junction contained 16 bases not matched to a gene. The CDR3 sequence: CAAWGLWGRYTTGWFKIF. The CDR3 DNA reads TGTGCTGCGTGGGGATTATGGGGGAGGTATACCACTGGTTGGTTCAAGATATTT.

Details on this clone: This DNA translates differently at residue 10 from the TCRdb protein, which is that of a much larger clone; a read error is likely, and the protein shown is the DNA's own translation. The V gene is TRGV5, the J gene TRGJP1. Germline-derived CDR1 and CDR2 are VINAFY and YDVSNSKD. This CDR3 contains 15 residues. CDR3 sequence: CATWDRPTTDWFKIF. In nucleotides, the CDR3 is TGTGCCACCTGGGACAGGCCGACCACTGATTGGTTCAAGATATTT.

This clone was detected once. No J gene call was made, and the V gene is TRGV9. Germline CDR1 is GITISATS and CDR2 is ISYDGTV (reference sequence). This CDR3 has 11 residues. CDR3 sequence (DNA): TGTGCCTTGTGGGGGTGTCCCAGCAAACTCTTT. It yields the protein CALWGCPSKLF.

The chain has TRGV8 and TRGJ1 or TRGJ2. The CDR3 loop spans 16 amino acids. Germline CDR1 is VENAVY and CDR2 is YDSYNSRV. The junction had 16 bases not matched to a gene; V was cut back by 2 bases and J by 6 bases. For the CDR3, the DNA is TGTGCCACCTGGGATAATGATAGGTGTGGTATTTATAAGAAACTCTTT. It translates to CATWDNDRCGIYKKLF.